This T cell receptor beta chain was captured by sequencing in a study of T cell responses to AZD1222 COVID-19 vaccine (dated by TCRdb to 2020 to 2022). Regarding the research as a whole: A total of under 250 trial participants underwent TCR sequencing, of whom approximately 200 had received two doses of AZD1222 and about 25 had received two doses of the MenACWY control vaccine. Trial participants were enrolled by age into subgroups of 18-55, 56-69 and 70-plus years, and around 150, 29 and 61 TCR-sequenced participants, respectively, were included in these subgroups. What the work shows at the level of the full study, not this receptor alone: The vaccine-associated CD4 TCRs covered the entire spike protein, and the dominant responses fell in regions 160-218 and 743-854. The 56-69-year group was small, and its depth increase did not reach significance, likely because of low power. Because no day 14 peak-response samples were available, repertoires were characterized only after the peak T cell response. A significant rise in spike-specific TCR breadth and depth was observed after two AZD1222 doses relative to day 0 and relative to MenACWY recipients. Conclusions about previously exposed vaccinees were limited because only 5 or 6 AZD1222 recipients were SARS-CoV-2 seropositive at baseline. Participants were mostly white British, with more females than males. The authors suggested clonal diversity may have been underestimated. Reportedly, close to half of the unique spike-specific TCRs recognized epitopes lying outside the regions that are mutated in the B.1.351 and B.1.1.7 variants.

Explained via the paper, the time point label denotes: baseline before first vaccination. The treatment or condition label here, explained by the study, means: meningococcal conjugate vaccine given as trial control. Vaccinee samples came from UK trials COV001 and COV002, including a single-blind randomized controlled phase 2/3 trial of AZD1222 (ChAdOx1 nCoV-19) in healthy adults. For TCRbeta chain sequencing, PBMC samples from trial participants were taken at day 0 and at day 28 after the second dose. From cysteine to phenylalanine, the CDR3 is 14 amino acids long. Only the CDR3 DNA stays, 42 bases, in frame from base 1. V gives up 0 bases and J gives up 6 bases, and the segment between their germline ends measures 12 bases. Sequences SGDLS (CDR1) and YYNGEE (CDR2) are obtained from the germline V gene. The CDR3 regions of human TCRbeta chains were subjected to immunosequencing. The paper's data handling went like this. Repertoire TCRs were checked for matches against a reference library of SARS-CoV-2-specific TCRs that had been generated using the MIRA antigen-specificity platform. Breadth was defined as the fraction of unique TCRs that were SARS-CoV-2-associated. Depth was defined as the fraction of total T cells that were SARS-CoV-2-associated. Using the MIRA data, each spike-specific TCR was mapped to the spike region that the TCR reacts to and placed in a CD4 or CD8 class. Log10-transformed breadth and depth values were compared by one-way ANOVA with Sidak's multiple comparisons tests. Here the immuneACCESS table is served through TCRdb, limited to in-frame sequences with V and J called. Missing clones are a known gap in these copies; in checked studies unresolved V genes cover under half, and the rest lacks a known reason. V, J and clone size reflect that table, while D and trimming were determined from the DNA. In all, the sample holds roughly 80,000 clones, and approximately 91% of those were seen once. Approximately 4.7% of the sample is in the top ten clones.

As to this clone: No cognate antigen has been identified for it. It has no much larger one-base neighbor in the sample; base qualities were not kept.

Sample: peripheral blood, taken on day 0 of MenACWY control vaccination. This sequence uses TRBV9 and TRBJ1-1; possibly the D gene is TRBD1, per 5 matching bases. This clonotype originated in an adult in good health. The CDR3 region reads CASSVAGSRAEAFF. The DNA reads as follows: TGTGCCAGCAGCGTAGCAGGGAGTCGCGCTGAAGCTTTCTTT.